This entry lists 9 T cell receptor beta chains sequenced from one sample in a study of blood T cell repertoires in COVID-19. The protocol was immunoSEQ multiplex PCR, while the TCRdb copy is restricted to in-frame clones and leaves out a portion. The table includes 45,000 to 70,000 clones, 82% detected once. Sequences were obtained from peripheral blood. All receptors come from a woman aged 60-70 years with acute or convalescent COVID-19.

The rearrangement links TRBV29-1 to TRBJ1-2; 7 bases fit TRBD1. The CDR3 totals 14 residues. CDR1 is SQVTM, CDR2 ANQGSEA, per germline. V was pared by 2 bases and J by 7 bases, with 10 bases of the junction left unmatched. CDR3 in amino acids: CSVELMSGGSGYTF. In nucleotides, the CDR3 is TGCAGCGTTGAACTAATGTCAGGGGGTAGTGGCTACACCTTC. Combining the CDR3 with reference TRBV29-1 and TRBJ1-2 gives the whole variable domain SAVISQKPSRDICQRGTSLTIQCQVDSQVTMMFWYRQQPGQSLTLIATANQGSEATYESGFVIDKFPISRPNLTFSTLTVSNMSPEDSSIYLCSVELMSGGSGYTFGSGTRLTVV.

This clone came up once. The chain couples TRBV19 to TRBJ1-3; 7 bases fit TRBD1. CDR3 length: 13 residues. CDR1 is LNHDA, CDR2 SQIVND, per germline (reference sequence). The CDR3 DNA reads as TGTGCGGCCAGGGGGTCCTCTGGAAACACCATATATTTT. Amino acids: CAARGSSGNTIYF. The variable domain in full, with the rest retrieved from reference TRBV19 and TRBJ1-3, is DGGITQSPKYLFRKEGQNVTLSCEQNLNHDAMYWYRQDPGQGLRLIYYSQIVNDFQKGDIAEGYSVSREKKESFPLTVTSAQKNPTAFYLCAARGSSGNTIYFGEGSWLTVV.

DNA of the CDR3: TGTGCCAGCAGCTTGGGGCAGGGGAAAGTTTACGAGCAGTACTTC. Translating it yields CASSLGQGKVYEQYF. The chain uses TRBV5-8 and TRBJ2-7, with D possibly being TRBD1 (6 bases). Looked up from germline, CDR1 is SGHTS and CDR2 is YDEGEE. V was trimmed by 0 bases and J by 4 bases, leaving 14 bases between them. The CDR3 extends over 15 amino acids.

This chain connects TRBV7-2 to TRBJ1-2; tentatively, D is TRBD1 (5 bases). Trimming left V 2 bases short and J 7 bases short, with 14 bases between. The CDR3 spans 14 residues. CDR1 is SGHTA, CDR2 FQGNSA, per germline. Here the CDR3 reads CASSLQGVASGYTF. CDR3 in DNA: TGTGCCAGCAGCTTACAAGGGGTTGCTAGTGGCTACACCTTC.

In DNA form, the CDR3 reads TGTGCCAGCAGTGAGGAAAGGGGGGGGAGCACAGATACGCAGTATTTT. Amino acid sequence: CASSEERGGSTDTQYF. The chain has TRBV2 and TRBJ2-3; D may be TRBD2 (7 bases). V was pared by 3 bases and J by 0 bases, with 13 bases between. The CDR3 sequence is 16 residues long. Per germline, CDR1 SNHLY and CDR2 FYNNEI.

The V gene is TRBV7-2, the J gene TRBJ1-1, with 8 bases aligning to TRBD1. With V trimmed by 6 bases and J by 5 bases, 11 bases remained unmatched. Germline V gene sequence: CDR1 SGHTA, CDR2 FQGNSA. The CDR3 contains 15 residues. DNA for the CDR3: TGTGCCAGCAGTTGGGGCAGGGGGACAGGTACTGAAGCTTTCTTT. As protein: CASSWGRGTGTEAFF.

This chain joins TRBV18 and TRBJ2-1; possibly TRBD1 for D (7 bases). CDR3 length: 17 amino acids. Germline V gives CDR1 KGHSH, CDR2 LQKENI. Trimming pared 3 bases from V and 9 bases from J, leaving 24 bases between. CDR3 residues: CASSPISPQGGGGEQFF. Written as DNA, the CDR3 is TGTGCCAGCTCACCGATTTCCCCTCAGGGGGGTGGCGGTGAGCAGTTCTTC.

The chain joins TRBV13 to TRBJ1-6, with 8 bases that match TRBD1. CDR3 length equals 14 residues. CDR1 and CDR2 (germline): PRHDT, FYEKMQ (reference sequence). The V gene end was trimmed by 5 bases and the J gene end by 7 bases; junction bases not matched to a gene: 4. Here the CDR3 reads CASSEDRVNSPLHF. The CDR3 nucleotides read TGTGCCAGCAGCGAGGACAGGGTGAATTCACCCCTCCACTTT.

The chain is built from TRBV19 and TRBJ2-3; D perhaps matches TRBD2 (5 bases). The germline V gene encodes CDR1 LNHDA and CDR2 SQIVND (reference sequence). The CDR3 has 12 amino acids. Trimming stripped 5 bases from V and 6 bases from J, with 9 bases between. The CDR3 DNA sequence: TGTGCCAGTAGTCTTTCGGGGGATACGCAGTATTTT. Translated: CASSLSGDTQYF.